Presented here are 17 T cell receptor beta chains from one specimen sequenced in a study of blood T cell repertoires in COVID-19. Only in-frame clones appear in the TCRdb table, and some are missing; sequencing was by immunoSEQ multiplex PCR. The table records tens of thousands of clones, 85% of them present only once. Sequencing was carried out using peripheral blood. The receptors stem from a woman in her 70s with acute or convalescent COVID-19.

This clone came up a few times. The rearrangement uses TRBV11-3 and TRBJ1-1; 9 nucleotides match TRBD1. Germline V CDR1 and CDR2: SGHNT, YENEEA. Trimming took 4 bases from V and 2 from J; bases not matched to a gene: 14. The CDR3 contains 18 residues. CDR3 coding DNA: TGTGCCAGCAGCTCGGTACCGGGACAGGGAATTCGAAACACTGAAGCTTTCTTT. It is translated as CASSSVPGQGIRNTEAFF.

The chain has TRBV6-2 or TRBV6-3 and TRBJ2-2, with 13 bases matching TRBD2. The CDR3 has 17 residues. CDR1 MNHEY and CDR2 SVGEGT come from the germline V gene. With V trimmed by 0 bases and J by 6 bases, 4 bases remained unmatched. CDR3 residues: CASSYSAGLAGSGELFF. Written as DNA, the CDR3 is TGTGCCAGCAGTTACTCCGCGGGACTAGCGGGATCCGGGGAGCTGTTTTTT.

The V and J genes are TRBV28 and TRBJ1-1; tentative D call: TRBD1 (6 bases). Germline assignment: CDR1 MDHEN and CDR2 SYDVKM. The CDR3 length is 15 residues. The germline V and J ends were trimmed by 5 bases and 0 bases, with 13 bases remaining between them. The CDR3 DNA is TGTGCCAGCAGTGCCGAACAGGGCTTGAACACTGAAGCTTTCTTT. It codes for CASSAEQGLNTEAFF.

This clone has only one observation. The rearrangement uses TRBV6-5 and TRBJ2-7, with D perhaps TRBD2 (6 bases). The CDR3 totals 14 residues. The germline V and J ends were trimmed by 5 bases and 6 bases, with 17 bases remaining between them. Germline V gives CDR1 MNHEY, CDR2 SVGAGI. DNA of the CDR3: TGTGCCAGCAGTCGACTAGGGTCCCCTAGCGAGCAGTACGTC. It codes for CASSRLGSPSEQYV.

The V and J genes are TRBV6-1 and TRBJ2-7; 13 bases match TRBD2. CDR3 size: 17 residues. Germline V gives CDR1 MNHNS, CDR2 SASEGT. J lost 4 bases, V lost 4 bases, and 10 bases had no gene match. The CDR3 DNA is TGTGCCAGCAGTGGTCGGACTAGCGGGAGAGGATCGTACGAGCAGTACGTC. This codes for CASSGRTSGRGSYEQYV.

The chain combines TRBV27 with TRBJ2-5; TRBD2 agrees at 10 bases. Germline V CDR1 and CDR2: MNHEY, SMNVEV (reference sequence). CDR3 length: 15 residues. V lost 7 bases, J lost 1 base, and 6 bases stayed unmatched. This CDR3 is CASTHTSGVQETQYF. As DNA, the CDR3 is TGTGCCAGCACCCATACTAGCGGGGTCCAAGAGACCCAGTACTTC.

The V call is TRBV27, the J call TRBJ2-2; D remains unclear. The germline V gene encodes CDR1 MNHEY and CDR2 SMNVEV (reference sequence). There are 13 residues in the CDR3. Trimming took 7 bases from V and 4 from J, leaving 10 bases between them. DNA of the CDR3: TGTGCCAGCACCCGAACGAGCACCGGGGAGCTGTTTTTT. Its protein is CASTRTSTGELFF.

The chain couples TRBV4-3 to TRBJ1-6; the D is unclear. The CDR3 is made up of 18 amino acids. V lost 6 bases and J lost 5, with 23 bases in between. Germline CDR1 LGHNA, CDR2 YSLEER. CDR3 nucleotides: TGCGCCAGCAGTCCAAGTGTTACCCTGGCTGTGAATAATTCACCCCTCCACTTT. Its translation is CASSPSVTLAVNNSPLHF.

The chain combines TRBV6-2 or TRBV6-3 with TRBJ2-5; 8 nucleotides agree with TRBD2. The CDR3 loop spans 16 amino acids. CDR1 is MNHEY, CDR2 SVGEGT, per germline. The V gene end was trimmed by 2 bases and the J gene end by 4 bases; junction bases not matched to a gene: 9. The chain's CDR3 is CASSYTSGSWRETQYF. CDR3 bases: TGTGCCAGCAGTTACACTAGCGGTTCCTGGAGAGAGACCCAGTACTTC.

The chain employs TRBV7-2 and TRBJ2-6; D might be TRBD1 (5 bases). Trimming took 5 bases from V and 0 from J, leaving 20 bases between them. CDR1 is SGHTA, CDR2 FQGNSA, per germline. The CDR3 spans 19 residues. CDR3: CASSPQGRAVFSGANVLTF. Written as DNA, the CDR3 is TGTGCCAGCAGCCCCCAGGGAAGAGCCGTATTCTCTGGGGCCAACGTCCTGACTTTC. The full variable domain, with the rest looked up from reference TRBV7-2 and TRBJ2-6, is GAGVSQSPSNKVTEKGKDVELRCDPISGHTALYWYRQSLGQGLEFLIYFQGNSAPDKSGLPSDRFSAERTGGSVSTLTIQRTQQEDSAVYLCASSPQGRAVFSGANVLTFGAGSRLTVL.

This clone was recorded only once. V and J are TRBV28 and TRBJ2-1, with TRBD1 identical over 7 bases. The CDR3 extends over 12 amino acids. Looked up from germline, CDR1 is MDHEN and CDR2 is SYDVKM. The trim removed 6 bases at V and 8 bases at J, leaving 4 bases unmatched. The CDR3, as DNA: TGTGCCAGCAGGAAGACAGGGTATGAGCAGTTCTTC. This codes for CASRKTGYEQFF. The variable domain in full, completed from reference TRBV28 and TRBJ2-1, reads DVKVTQSSRYLVKRTGEKVFLECVQDMDHENMFWYRQDPGLGLRLIYFSYDVKMKEKGDIPEGYSVSREKKERFSLILESASTNQTSMYLCASRKTGYEQFFGPGTRLTVL.

The chain employs TRBV7-2 and TRBJ2-5; 7 bases map to TRBD1. The CDR3 consists of 14 residues. V lost 5 bases, J lost 1 base, and 4 bases stayed unmatched. Germline V gives CDR1 SGHTA, CDR2 FQGNSA. CDR3 sequence reads: CASSAYRGQETQYF. The CDR3 DNA sequence: TGTGCCAGCAGCGCCTACAGGGGCCAAGAGACCCAGTACTTC. Filled out from reference TRBV7-2 and TRBJ2-5, the complete variable domain reads GAGVSQSPSNKVTEKGKDVELRCDPISGHTALYWYRQSLGQGLEFLIYFQGNSAPDKSGLPSDRFSAERTGGSVSTLTIQRTQQEDSAVYLCASSAYRGQETQYFGPGTRLLVL.

The rearrangement uses TRBV7-6 and TRBJ2-1; 9 nucleotides match TRBD2. J was trimmed by 3 bases and V by 0 bases; bases with no gene match: 6. Germline V lookup: CDR1 SGHVS, CDR2 FNYEAQ. The CDR3 consists of 17 residues. CDR3 loop: CASSLAPFSGSYNEQFF. The CDR3 nucleotides are TGTGCCAGCAGCTTAGCCCCCTTTAGCGGGAGCTACAATGAGCAGTTCTTC.

The rearrangement uses TRBV3-1 (or the pseudogene TRBV3-2) and TRBJ2-7; 10 bases are a match to TRBD2. The CDR3 extends over 15 amino acids. CDR1 and CDR2 from the germline V gene are LGHDT and YNNKEL (reference sequence). The trim removed 1 base at V and 1 base at J, leaving 1 base unmatched. CDR3 nucleotide sequence: TGTGCCAGCAGCCAAGCTAGCGGGGGTTCCTACGAGCAGTACGTC. Translation gives CASSQASGGSYEQYV.

The V call is TRBV5-1, the J call TRBJ2-5; 8 bases are shared with TRBD1. The CDR3 has 15 amino acids. The germline gives CDR1 SGHRS, CDR2 YFSETQ. The J segment lost 5 bases and the V segment lost 3 bases, leaving 9 bases of the junction unmatched. The CDR3 spells CASSSTPQGAETQYF. As DNA, the CDR3 is TGCGCCAGCAGCTCGACTCCCCAGGGGGCCGAGACCCAGTACTTC.

This clone was recorded a few times. The chain carries TRBV4-2 and TRBJ2-2, with 10 bases fitting TRBD1. The V gene end was trimmed by 4 bases and the J gene end by 0 bases; junction bases not matched to a gene: 5. The CDR3 consists of 17 residues. Germline CDR1 reads LGHNA; CDR2 reads YNFKEQ. The CDR3 region is CASSRGDRGPNTGELFF. CDR3 coding DNA: TGTGCCAGCAGCCGCGGGGACAGGGGACCGAACACCGGGGAGCTGTTTTTT.

By its share, this clone is medium-sized. The rearrangement uses TRBV27 and TRBJ1-1; a weak D match, TRBD1 (5 bases). CDR3 length: 13 residues. CDR1 is MNHEY, CDR2 SMNVEV, per germline (reference sequence). V lost 7 bases, J lost 4 bases, and 13 bases lay in between. In nucleotides, the CDR3 is TGTGCCAGCAAACGACACGGGGGCACTGAAGCTTTCTTT. It yields the protein CASKRHGGTEAFF.